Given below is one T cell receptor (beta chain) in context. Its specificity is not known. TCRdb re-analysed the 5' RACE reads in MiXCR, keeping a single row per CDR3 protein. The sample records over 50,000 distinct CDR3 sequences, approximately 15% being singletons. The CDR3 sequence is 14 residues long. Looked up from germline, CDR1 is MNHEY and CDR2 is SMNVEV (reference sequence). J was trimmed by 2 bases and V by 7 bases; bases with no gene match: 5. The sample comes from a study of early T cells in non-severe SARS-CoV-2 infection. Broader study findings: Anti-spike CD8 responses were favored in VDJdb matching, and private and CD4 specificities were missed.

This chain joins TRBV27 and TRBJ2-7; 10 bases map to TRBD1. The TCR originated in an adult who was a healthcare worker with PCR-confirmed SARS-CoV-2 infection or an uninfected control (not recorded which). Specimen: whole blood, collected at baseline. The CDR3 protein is CASTAGQGAYEQYF. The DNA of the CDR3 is TGTGCCAGCACCGCTGGACAGGGGGCCTACGAGCAGTACTTC.